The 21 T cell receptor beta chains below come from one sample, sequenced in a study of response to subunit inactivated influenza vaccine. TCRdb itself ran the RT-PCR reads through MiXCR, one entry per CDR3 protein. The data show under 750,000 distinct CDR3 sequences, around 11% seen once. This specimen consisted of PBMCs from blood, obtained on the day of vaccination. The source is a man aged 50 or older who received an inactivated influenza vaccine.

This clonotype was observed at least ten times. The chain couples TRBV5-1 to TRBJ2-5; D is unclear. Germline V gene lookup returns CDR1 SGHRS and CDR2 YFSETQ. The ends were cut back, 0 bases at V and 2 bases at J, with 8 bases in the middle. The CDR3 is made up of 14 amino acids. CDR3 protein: CASSLEGTQETQYF. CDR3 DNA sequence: TGCGCCAGCAGCTTGGAGGGCACTCAAGAGACCCAGTACTTC.

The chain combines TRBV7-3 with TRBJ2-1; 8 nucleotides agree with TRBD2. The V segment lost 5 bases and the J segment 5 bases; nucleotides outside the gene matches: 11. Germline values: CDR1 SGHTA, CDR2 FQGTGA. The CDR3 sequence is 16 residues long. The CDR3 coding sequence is TGTGCCAGCAGCCCTAGGGGGGGACTAGAAAACAATGAGCAGTTCTTC. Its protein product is CASSPRGGLENNEQFF. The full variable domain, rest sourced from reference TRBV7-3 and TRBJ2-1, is GAGVSQTPSNKVTEKGKYVELRCDPISGHTALYWYRQSLGQGPEFLIYFQGTGAADDSGLPNDRFFAVRPEGSVSTLKIQRTERGDSAVYLCASSPRGGLENNEQFFGPGTRLTVL.

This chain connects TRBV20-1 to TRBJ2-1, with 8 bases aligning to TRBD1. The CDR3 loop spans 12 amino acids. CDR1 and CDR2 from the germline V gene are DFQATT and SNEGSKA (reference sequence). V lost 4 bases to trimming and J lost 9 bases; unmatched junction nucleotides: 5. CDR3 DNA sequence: TGCAGTGCTACCCGACAGGGGCTTGAGCAGTTCTTC. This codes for CSATRQGLEQFF.

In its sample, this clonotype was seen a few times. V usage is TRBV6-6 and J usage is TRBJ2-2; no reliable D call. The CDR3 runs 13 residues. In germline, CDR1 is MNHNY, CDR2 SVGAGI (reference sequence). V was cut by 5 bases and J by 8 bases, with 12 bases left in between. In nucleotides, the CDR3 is TGTGCCAGCAGTGATACACGAGTAGGGGAGCTGTTTTTT. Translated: CASSDTRVGELFF.

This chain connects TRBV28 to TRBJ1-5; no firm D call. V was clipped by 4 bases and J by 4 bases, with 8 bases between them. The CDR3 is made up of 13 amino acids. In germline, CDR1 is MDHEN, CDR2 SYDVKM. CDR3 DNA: TGTGCCAGCAGTTCCAACGCTAATCAGCCCCAGCATTTT. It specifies CASSSNANQPQHF.

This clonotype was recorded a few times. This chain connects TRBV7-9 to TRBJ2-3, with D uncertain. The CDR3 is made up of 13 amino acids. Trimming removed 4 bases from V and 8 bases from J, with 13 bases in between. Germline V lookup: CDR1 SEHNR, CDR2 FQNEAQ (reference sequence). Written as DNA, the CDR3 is TGTGCCAGCAGCTCCGTCACGAGGACTACGCAGTATTTT. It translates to CASSSVTRTTQYF.

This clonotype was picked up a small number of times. CDR3 nucleotides: TGTGCCAGCGACGGGGAAAACACCGGGGAGCTGTTTTTT. Amino acids: CASDGENTGELFF. This rearrangement joins TRBV12-3 or TRBV12-4 to TRBJ2-2, with D possibly matching TRBD2 (5 bases). The CDR3 spans 13 residues. The ends were cut back, 8 bases at V and 2 bases at J, with 9 bases in the middle.

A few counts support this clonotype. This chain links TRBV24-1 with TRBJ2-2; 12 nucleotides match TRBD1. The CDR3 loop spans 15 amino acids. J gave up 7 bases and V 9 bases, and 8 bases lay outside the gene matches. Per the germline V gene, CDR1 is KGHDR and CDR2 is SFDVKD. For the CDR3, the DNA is TGTGCCACCGAACCGGGACAGGGGGCTGACGGGGAGCTGTTTTTT. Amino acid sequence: CATEPGQGADGELFF.

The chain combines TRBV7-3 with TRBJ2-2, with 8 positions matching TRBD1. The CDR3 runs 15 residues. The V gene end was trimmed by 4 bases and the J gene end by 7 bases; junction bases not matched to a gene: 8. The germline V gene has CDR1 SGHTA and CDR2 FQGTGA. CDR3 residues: CASSSDSGGGGELFF. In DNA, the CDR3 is TGTGCCAGCAGCTCAGACTCAGGGGGCGGCGGGGAGCTGTTTTTT.

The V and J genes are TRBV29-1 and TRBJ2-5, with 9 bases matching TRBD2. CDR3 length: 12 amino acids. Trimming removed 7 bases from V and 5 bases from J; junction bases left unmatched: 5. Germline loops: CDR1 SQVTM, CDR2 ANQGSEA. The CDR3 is CSALREGETQYF. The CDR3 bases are TGCAGCGCCTTGCGGGAGGGGGAGACCCAGTACTTC. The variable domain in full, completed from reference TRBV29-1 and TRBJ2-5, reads SAVISQKPSRDICQRGTSLTIQCQVDSQVTMMFWYRQQPGQSLTLIATANQGSEATYESGFVIDKFPISRPNLTFSTLTVSNMSPEDSSIYLCSALREGETQYFGPGTRLLVL.

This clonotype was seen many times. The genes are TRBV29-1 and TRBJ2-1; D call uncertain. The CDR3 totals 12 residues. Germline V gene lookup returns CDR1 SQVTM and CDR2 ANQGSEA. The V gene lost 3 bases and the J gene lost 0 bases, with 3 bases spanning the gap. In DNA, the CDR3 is TGCAGCGTTGACAGCTCCTACAATGAGCAGTTCTTC. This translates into CSVDSSYNEQFF.

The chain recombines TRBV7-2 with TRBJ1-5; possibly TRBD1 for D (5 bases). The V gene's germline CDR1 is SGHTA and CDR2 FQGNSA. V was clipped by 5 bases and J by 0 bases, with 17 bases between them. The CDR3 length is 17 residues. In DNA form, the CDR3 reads TGTGCCAGCAGCCAACACGGGACGTCGGATAGCAATCAGCCCCAGCATTTT. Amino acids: CASSQHGTSDSNQPQHF. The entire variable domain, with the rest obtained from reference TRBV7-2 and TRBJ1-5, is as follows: GAGVSQSPSNKVTEKGKDVELRCDPISGHTALYWYRQSLGQGLEFLIYFQGNSAPDKSGLPSDRFSAERTGGSVSTLTIQRTQQEDSAVYLCASSQHGTSDSNQPQHFGDGTRLSIL.

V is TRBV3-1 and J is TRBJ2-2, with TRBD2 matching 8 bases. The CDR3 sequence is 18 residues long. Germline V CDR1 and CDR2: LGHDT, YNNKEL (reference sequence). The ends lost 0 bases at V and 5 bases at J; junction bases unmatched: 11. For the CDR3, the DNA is TGTGCCAGCAGCCAAGATCGGACTAGCCCGAGATATACCGGGGAGCTGTTTTTT. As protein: CASSQDRTSPRYTGELFF.

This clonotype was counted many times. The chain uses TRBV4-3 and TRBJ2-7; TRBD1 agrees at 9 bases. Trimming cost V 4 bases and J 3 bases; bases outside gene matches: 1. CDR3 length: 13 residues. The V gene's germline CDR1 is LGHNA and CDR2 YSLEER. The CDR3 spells CASSRDRDYEQYF. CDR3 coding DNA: TGCGCCAGCAGCCGGGACAGGGACTACGAGCAGTACTTC.

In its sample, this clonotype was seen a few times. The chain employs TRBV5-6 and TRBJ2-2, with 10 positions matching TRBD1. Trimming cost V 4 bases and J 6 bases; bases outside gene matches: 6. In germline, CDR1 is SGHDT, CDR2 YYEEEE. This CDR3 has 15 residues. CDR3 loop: CASSLDRGLAGELFF. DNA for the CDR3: TGTGCCAGCAGCCTAGACAGGGGGCTCGCCGGGGAGCTGTTTTTT. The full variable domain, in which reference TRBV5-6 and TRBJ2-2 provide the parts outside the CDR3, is DAGVTQSPTHLIKTRGQQVTLRCSPKSGHDTVSWYQQALGQGPQFIFQYYEEEERQRGNFPDRFSGHQFPNYSSELNVNALLLGDSALYLCASSLDRGLAGELFFGEGSRLTVL.

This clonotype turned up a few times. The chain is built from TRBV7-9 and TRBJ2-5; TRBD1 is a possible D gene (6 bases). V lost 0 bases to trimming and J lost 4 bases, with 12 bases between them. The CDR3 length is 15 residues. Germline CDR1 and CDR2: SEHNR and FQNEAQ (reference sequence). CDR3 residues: CASSLAPGASETQYF. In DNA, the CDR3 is TGTGCCAGCAGCTTAGCGCCAGGGGCGTCAGAGACCCAGTACTTC.

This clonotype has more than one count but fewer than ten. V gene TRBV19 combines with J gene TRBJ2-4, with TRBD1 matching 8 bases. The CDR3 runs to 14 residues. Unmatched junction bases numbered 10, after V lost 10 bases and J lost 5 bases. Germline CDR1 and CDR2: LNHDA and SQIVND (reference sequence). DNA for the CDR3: TGTGCCACACGACAGGGGCCCCGGGAAAACATTCAGTACTTC. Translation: CATRQGPRENIQYF.

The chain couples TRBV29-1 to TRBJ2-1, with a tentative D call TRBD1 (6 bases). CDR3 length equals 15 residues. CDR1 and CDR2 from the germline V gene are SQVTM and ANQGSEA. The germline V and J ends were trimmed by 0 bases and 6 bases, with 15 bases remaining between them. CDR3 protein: CSVEDRGQFTNEQFF. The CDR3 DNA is TGCAGCGTTGAAGATCGCGGACAGTTCACCAATGAGCAGTTCTTC.

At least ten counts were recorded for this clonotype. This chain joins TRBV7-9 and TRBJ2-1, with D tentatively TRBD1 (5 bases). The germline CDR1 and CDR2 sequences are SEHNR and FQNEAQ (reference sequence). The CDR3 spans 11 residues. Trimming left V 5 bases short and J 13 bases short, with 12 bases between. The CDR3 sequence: CASSVGPFQFF. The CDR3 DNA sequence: TGTGCCAGCAGCGTGGGGCCCTTTCAGTTCTTC.

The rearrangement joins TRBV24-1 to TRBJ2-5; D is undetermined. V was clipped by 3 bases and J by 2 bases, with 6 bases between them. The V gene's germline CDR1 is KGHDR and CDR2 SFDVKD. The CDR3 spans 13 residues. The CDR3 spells CATSDAAQETQYF. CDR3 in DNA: TGTGCCACCAGTGATGCAGCGCAAGAGACCCAGTACTTC.

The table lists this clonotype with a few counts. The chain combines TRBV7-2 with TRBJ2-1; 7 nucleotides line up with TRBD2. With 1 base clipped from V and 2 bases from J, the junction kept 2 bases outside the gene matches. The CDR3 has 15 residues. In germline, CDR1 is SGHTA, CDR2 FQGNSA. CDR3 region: CASSLDRGAYNEQFF. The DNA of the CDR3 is TGTGCCAGCAGCTTAGACCGGGGGGCCTACAATGAGCAGTTCTTC.